This T cell receptor beta chain is from a study of T-cell reconstitution after alpha-beta-depleted transplantation in children. This CDR3 comprises 14 residues. Trimming left V 2 bases short and J 8 bases short, with 13 bases between. Per the germline V gene, CDR1 is DFQATT and CDR2 is SNEGSKA (reference sequence). Unique molecular identifiers were used in preparing the TCRbeta library. TCRdb reprocessed the PCR reads with MiXCR, giving one entry per CDR3 protein. The data show roughly 590,000 distinct CDR3 sequences, around 16% seen once. In its sample, this clonotype was seen many times. The sequence derives from a human donor who donated a stem cell graft to a child with acute myeloid leukemia. The V gene is TRBV20-1, the J gene TRBJ1-6; D remains unclear. The specimen comprised PBMCs from the stem cell graft donor, sampled from the stem cell graft. The CDR3 DNA reads TGCAGTGCTAGAACCCACGGGAGTCATTCACCCCTCCACTTT. Encoded protein: CSARTHGSHSPLHF.